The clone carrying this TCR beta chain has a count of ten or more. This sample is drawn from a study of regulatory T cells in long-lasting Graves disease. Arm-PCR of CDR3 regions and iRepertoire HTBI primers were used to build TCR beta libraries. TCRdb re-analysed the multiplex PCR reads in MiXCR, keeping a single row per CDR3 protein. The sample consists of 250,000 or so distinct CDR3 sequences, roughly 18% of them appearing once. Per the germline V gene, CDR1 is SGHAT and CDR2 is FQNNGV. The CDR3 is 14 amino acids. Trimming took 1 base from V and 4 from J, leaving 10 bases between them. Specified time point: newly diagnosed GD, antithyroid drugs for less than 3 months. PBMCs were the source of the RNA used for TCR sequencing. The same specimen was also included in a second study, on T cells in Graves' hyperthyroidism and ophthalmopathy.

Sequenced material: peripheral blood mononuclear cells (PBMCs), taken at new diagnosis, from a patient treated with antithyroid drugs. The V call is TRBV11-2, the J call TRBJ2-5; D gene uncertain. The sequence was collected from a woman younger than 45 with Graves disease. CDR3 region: CASSLVGPGETQYF. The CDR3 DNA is TGTGCCAGCAGCTTAGTAGGTCCGGGAGAGACCCAGTACTTC.